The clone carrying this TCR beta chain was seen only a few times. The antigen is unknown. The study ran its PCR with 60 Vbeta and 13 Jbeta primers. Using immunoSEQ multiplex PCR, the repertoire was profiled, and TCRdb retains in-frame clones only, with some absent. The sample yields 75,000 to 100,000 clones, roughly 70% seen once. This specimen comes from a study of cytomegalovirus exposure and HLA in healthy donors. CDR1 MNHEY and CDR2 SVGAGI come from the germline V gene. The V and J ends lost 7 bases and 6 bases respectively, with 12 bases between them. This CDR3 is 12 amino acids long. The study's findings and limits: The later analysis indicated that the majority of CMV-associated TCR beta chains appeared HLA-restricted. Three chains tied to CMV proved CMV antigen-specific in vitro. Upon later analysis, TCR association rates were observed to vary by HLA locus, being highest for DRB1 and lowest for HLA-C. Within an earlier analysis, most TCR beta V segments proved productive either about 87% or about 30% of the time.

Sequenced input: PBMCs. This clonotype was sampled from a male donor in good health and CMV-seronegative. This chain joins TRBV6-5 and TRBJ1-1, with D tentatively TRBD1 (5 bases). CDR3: CASITGHSEAFF. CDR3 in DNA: TGTGCCAGCATTACTGGACATTCTGAAGCTTTCTTT.